A single sample is the source of the 26 T cell receptor beta chains below, sequenced in a study of CD8+ T cells in alopecia areata (dated by TCRdb to the late 2010s). Taken with the paper, the label for time point translates to: baseline before oral tofacitinib. The method behind the library was the immunoSEQ multiplex PCR assay. RNA was extracted from all samples and reverse transcribed into cDNA, which served as template for TCR sequencing. Entries here come from immuneACCESS through TCRdb and include only in-frame sequences with V and J called. Some clones fail to appear in such tables; in the studies checked, an unresolved V gene covers under half of the shortfall, and the cause of the remainder is unknown. This sample comprises hundreds of thousands of clones, roughly two thirds of them detected only once. The top ten hold more than 0.95% of the sample. Source: CD4+ T cells sorted from blood, taken at week 0. All receptors derive from a human donor with alopecia areata.

The rearrangement uses TRBV29-1 and TRBJ1-2, with D possibly being TRBD1 (6 bases). V lost 6 bases and J lost 4, with 15 bases in between. Looked up from germline, CDR1 is SQVTM and CDR2 is ANQGSEA. This CDR3 has 13 amino acids. The CDR3 DNA follows: TGCAGCGTCGGGACAAGTCGTCTCTATGGCTACACCTTC. It translates to CSVGTSRLYGYTF.

In DNA, the CDR3 is TGTGCCTGGAGTGCAAGGGGGCCGGGAGATACGCAGTATTTT. The encoded protein is CAWSARGPGDTQYF. V and J are TRBV30 and TRBJ2-3, with 7 bases lining up with TRBD1. This CDR3 comprises 14 residues. Per germline, CDR1 GTSNPN and CDR2 SVGIG (reference sequence). Trimming took 1 base from V and 5 from J; bases not matched to a gene: 6.

CDR3 in DNA: TGCAGCGCCATCTTAGCGGAGTCCTACAATGAGCAGTTCTTC. Its translation is CSAILAESYNEQFF. The chain has TRBV29-1 and TRBJ2-1; weak D call: TRBD2 (6 bases). CDR1 and CDR2 (germline): SQVTM, ANQGSEA. The CDR3 is 14 amino acids. The V end was cut by 7 bases, the J end by 1 base, with 14 bases between.

The V call is TRBV29-1, the J call TRBJ1-2; tentative D call: TRBD1 (5 bases). Germline-derived CDR1 and CDR2 are SQVTM and ANQGSEA. Trimming removed 5 bases at V and 0 bases at J, with 7 bases between. The CDR3 runs 12 residues. The DNA for the CDR3 is TGCAGCGTTCTGACAGCTAACTATGGCTACACCTTC. It encodes CSVLTANYGYTF.

This clone was seen only a few times. The rearrangement joins TRBV6-5 to TRBJ2-5, with 7 bases matching TRBD2. There are 14 residues in the CDR3. In germline, CDR1 is MNHEY, CDR2 SVGAGI. With 4 bases clipped from V and 7 bases from J, the junction kept 9 bases outside the gene matches. CDR3: CASSLTSWPGTQYF. CDR3 in DNA: TGTGCCAGCAGTTTGACTAGCTGGCCCGGGACCCAGTACTTC.

This clone has a handful of counts. CDR3 in DNA: TGTGCCAGCAGTCCCCATCAGCGGGGGGGGATAAATGAGCAGTTCTTC. Its translation is CASSPHQRGGINEQFF. This rearrangement joins TRBV27 to TRBJ2-1; TRBD2 matches 10 bases. The germline V gene encodes CDR1 MNHEY and CDR2 SMNVEV (reference sequence). V lost 5 bases to trimming and J lost 7 bases; unmatched junction nucleotides: 11. The CDR3 totals 16 residues.

The chain joins TRBV15 to TRBJ2-2; no clear D. Germline assignment: CDR1 LNHNV and CDR2 YYDKDF (reference sequence). V was cut by 0 bases and J by 4 bases, with 6 bases left in between. CDR3 length: 14 residues. The CDR3 loop is CATSRDRVTGELFF. CDR3 DNA: TGTGCCACCAGCAGAGACCGAGTCACCGGGGAGCTGTTTTTT.

This chain uses TRBV4-1 with TRBJ1-5; D is unresolved. Per the germline V gene, CDR1 is MGHRA and CDR2 is YSYEKL. This CDR3 is 15 amino acids long. Trimming shortened V by 1 base and J by 2 bases, and 9 bases separated the two germline ends. CDR3 sequence reads: CASSQAALGNQPQHF. Written as DNA, the CDR3 is TGCGCCAGCAGCCAAGCAGCACTAGGCAATCAGCCCCAGCATTTT.

This chain joins TRBV4-2 and TRBJ1-2; D may be TRBD1 (5 bases). The germline V gene encodes CDR1 LGHNA and CDR2 YNFKEQ. Trimming left V 4 bases short and J 3 bases short, with 18 bases between. The CDR3 has 16 amino acids. CDR3 protein: CASSPWKAGEDYGYTF. The CDR3 DNA sequence: TGTGCCAGCAGCCCCTGGAAGGCGGGGGAGGACTATGGCTACACCTTC.

The chain is built from TRBV4-3 and TRBJ1-2; TRBD1 is a possible D gene (5 bases). This CDR3 comprises 15 residues. The germline V gene has CDR1 LGHNA and CDR2 YSLEER. Trimming cost V 0 bases and J 0 bases, with 8 bases left between them. The CDR3 bases are TGCGCCAGCAGCCAAGATGGGGGATCTAACTATGGCTACACCTTC. Translating gives CASSQDGGSNYGYTF.

This clone has a single count. The rearrangement uses TRBV6-5 and TRBJ2-5; perhaps TRBD1 as D (7 bases). CDR1 MNHEY and CDR2 SVGAGI come from the germline V gene. Trimming left V 5 bases short and J 1 base short, with 14 bases between. This CDR3 spans 15 amino acids. This CDR3 is CASSTRGRLQETQYF. In DNA form, the CDR3 reads TGTGCCAGCAGTACCAGGGGGAGGCTCCAAGAGACCCAGTACTTC.

The V call is TRBV7-9, the J call TRBJ2-1; D is unresolved. Looked up from germline, CDR1 is SEHNR and CDR2 is FQNEAQ (reference sequence). Trimming removed 2 bases from V and 0 bases from J, with 11 bases in between. The CDR3 is made up of 16 amino acids. The CDR3 loop is CASSLFSLSSYNEQFF. Written as DNA, the CDR3 is TGTGCCAGCAGCTTATTCTCGTTAAGCTCCTACAATGAGCAGTTCTTC.

The chain uses TRBV30 and TRBJ1-6, with D unclear. V was clipped by 5 bases and J by 10 bases, with 15 bases between them. Looked up from germline, CDR1 is GTSNPN and CDR2 is SVGIG (reference sequence). This CDR3 is built from 13 residues. DNA for the CDR3: TGTGCCTGGGAGCGGCGGGGTTCCTCACCCCTCCACTTT. Its protein is CAWERRGSSPLHF.

This clone was counted only a few times. The chain links TRBV29-1 to TRBJ2-5; 10 bases are shared with TRBD1. Looked up from germline, CDR1 is SQVTM and CDR2 is ANQGSEA. The CDR3 length is 13 residues. The V and J ends lost 8 bases and 2 bases, in that order; junction bases with no gene match: 5. The DNA for the CDR3 is TGCAGCTTTCGGACAGGGGGTCAAGAGACCCAGTACTTC. It encodes CSFRTGGQETQYF.

This clone was seen only once. The genes are TRBV29-1 and TRBJ1-1; possible D gene TRBD1, 6 bases. This CDR3 has 14 residues. The V end was cut by 2 bases, the J end by 5 bases, with 15 bases between. Germline assignment: CDR1 SQVTM and CDR2 ANQGSEA. The CDR3, as DNA: TGCAGCGTTGAACGGGGGGCGCGAGGTACTGAAGCTTTCTTT. It translates to CSVERGARGTEAFF.

A remark on this clone: Within the sample, other DNA sequences also encode this same CDR3. This rearrangement joins TRBV29-1 to TRBJ1-5; D gene uncertain. CDR1 is SQVTM, CDR2 ANQGSEA, per germline. The V and J ends lost 6 bases and 0 bases respectively, with 6 bases between them. The CDR3 runs 12 residues. The CDR3 bases are TGCAGCGTCCGAGATAGCAATCAGCCCCAGCATTTT. Its translation is CSVRDSNQPQHF.

The chain has TRBV30 and TRBJ1-6; D gene unclear. Germline V gene lookup returns CDR1 GTSNPN and CDR2 SVGIG (reference sequence). The CDR3 is 13 residues long. V lost 4 bases and J lost 6, with 10 bases in between. The chain's CDR3 is CAWKLEVNSPLHF. The CDR3 DNA is TGTGCCTGGAAACTTGAGGTTAATTCACCCCTCCACTTT.

This clone was seen once. V and J are TRBV6-6 and TRBJ2-1, with a possible D match to TRBD1 (5 bases). The germline CDR1 and CDR2 sequences are MNHNY and SVGAGI (reference sequence). The CDR3 sequence is 15 residues long. Trimming left V 4 bases short and J 2 bases short, with 12 bases between. CDR3 nucleotide sequence: TGTGCCAGCAGTTTCCGACAGACAGCCTACAATGAGCAGTTCTTC. Translated, it gives CASSFRQTAYNEQFF.

The chain has TRBV27 and TRBJ2-7; 7 positions agree with TRBD1. The V gene end was trimmed by 4 bases and the J gene end by 0 bases; junction bases not matched to a gene: 3. There are 14 residues in the CDR3. Germline V gives CDR1 MNHEY, CDR2 SMNVEV (reference sequence). The CDR3 loop is CASSSGGASYEQYF. DNA of the CDR3: TGTGCCAGCAGTTCAGGGGGAGCCTCCTACGAGCAGTACTTC.

This chain links TRBV5-1 with TRBJ2-5; D remains ambiguous. V was cut by 4 bases and J by 3 bases, with 4 bases left in between. Germline V gene data show CDR1 as SGHRS and CDR2 as YFSETQ. The CDR3 sequence is 11 residues long. In DNA form, the CDR3 reads TGCGCCAGCAGCGTTAAAGAGACCCAGTACTTC. Its translation: CASSVKETQYF. Supplemented by reference TRBV5-1 and TRBJ2-5, the full variable domain reads KAGVTQTPRYLIKTRGQQVTLSCSPISGHRSVSWYQQTPGQGLQFLFEYFSETQRNKGNFPGRFSGRQFSNSRSEMNVSTLELGDSALYLCASSVKETQYFGPGTRLLVL.

This clone showed up just a few times. J is TRBJ2-5 and V is TRBV29-1; no clear D. This CDR3 comprises 11 residues. Per the germline V gene, CDR1 is SQVTM and CDR2 is ANQGSEA. Trimming pared 7 bases from V and 1 base from J, leaving 7 bases between. The CDR3 sequence: CSARLQETQYF. The CDR3 DNA is TGCAGCGCCCGACTCCAAGAGACCCAGTACTTC.

This chain joins TRBV30 and TRBJ2-6; tentatively, D is TRBD1 (5 bases). There are 14 residues in the CDR3. CDR1 and CDR2 (germline): GTSNPN, SVGIG (reference sequence). The V end was cut by 2 bases, the J end by 3 bases, with 8 bases between. The CDR3 DNA is TGTGCCTGGAGTCAGGGTCTTGGGGCCAACGTCCTGACTTTC. Translation gives CAWSQGLGANVLTF.

This rearrangement joins TRBV18 to TRBJ2-7; 8 nucleotides match TRBD1. The CDR3 has 15 residues. CDR1 is KGHSH, CDR2 LQKENI, per germline. The ends lost 3 bases at V and 2 bases at J; junction bases unmatched: 6. CDR3 DNA: TGTGCCAGCTCACCCGGACAGGGTACAGCCTACGAGCAGTACTTC. Its translation: CASSPGQGTAYEQYF.

CDR3 residues: CASSQGADRTQYF. The CDR3 DNA follows: TGCGCCAGCAGCCAAGGGGCAGATCGGACCCAGTACTTC. This sequence joins TRBV4-3 and TRBJ2-5; D gene uncertain. The CDR3 consists of 13 residues. The V gene lost 1 base and the J gene lost 7 bases, with 10 bases spanning the gap. In germline, CDR1 is LGHNA, CDR2 YSLEER.

This chain uses TRBV30 with TRBJ1-4; tentative D call: TRBD1 (6 bases). The V gene's germline CDR1 is GTSNPN and CDR2 SVGIG (reference sequence). The CDR3 has 13 residues. The V and J ends lost 2 bases and 7 bases respectively, with 11 bases between them. DNA of the CDR3: TGTGCCTGGAGTCCCGGGGGGCGTGAAAAACTGTTTTTT. It yields the protein CAWSPGGREKLFF.

The chain combines TRBV5-4 with TRBJ1-2; the D gene is possibly TRBD1 (6 bases). The germline V and J ends were trimmed by 4 bases and 0 bases, with 13 bases remaining between them. Germline CDR1 reads SGHNT; CDR2 reads YYREEE (reference sequence). This CDR3 region has 15 residues. The CDR3 here is CASSRRGAANYGYTF. Written as DNA, the CDR3 is TGTGCCAGCAGCCGCAGGGGTGCCGCTAACTATGGCTACACCTTC.